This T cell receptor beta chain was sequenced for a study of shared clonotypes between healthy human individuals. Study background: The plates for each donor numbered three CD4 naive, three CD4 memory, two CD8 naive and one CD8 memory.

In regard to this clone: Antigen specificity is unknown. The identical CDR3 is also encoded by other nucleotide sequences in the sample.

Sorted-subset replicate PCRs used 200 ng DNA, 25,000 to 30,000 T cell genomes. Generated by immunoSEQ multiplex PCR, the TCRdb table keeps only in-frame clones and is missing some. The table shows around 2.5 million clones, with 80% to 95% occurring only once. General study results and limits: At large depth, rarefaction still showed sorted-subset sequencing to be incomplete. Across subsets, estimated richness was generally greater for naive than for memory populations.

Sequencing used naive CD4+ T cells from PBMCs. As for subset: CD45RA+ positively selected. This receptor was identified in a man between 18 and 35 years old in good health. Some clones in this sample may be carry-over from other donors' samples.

The CDR3 protein is CASSPLQGAVEAFF. CDR3 DNA: TGTGCCAGCTCACCCTTGCAGGGGGCTGTTGAAGCTTTCTTT. The chain has TRBV18 and TRBJ1-1, with 8 bases lining up with TRBD1. The germline gives CDR1 KGHSH, CDR2 LQKENI. The V and J ends lost 3 bases and 7 bases, in that order; junction bases with no gene match: 7. The CDR3 length is 14 residues.